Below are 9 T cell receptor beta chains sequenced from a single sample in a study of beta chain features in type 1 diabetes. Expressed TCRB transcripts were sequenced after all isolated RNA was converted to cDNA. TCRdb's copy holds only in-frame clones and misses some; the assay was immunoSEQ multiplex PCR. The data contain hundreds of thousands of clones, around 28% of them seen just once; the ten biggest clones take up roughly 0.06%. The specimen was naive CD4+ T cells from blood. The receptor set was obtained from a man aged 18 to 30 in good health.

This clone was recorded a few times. For the CDR3, the DNA is TGTGCCAGCAGCCCCGGACAGGGTCTACAAGCTTTCTTT. Its protein is CASSPGQGLQAFF. The rearrangement joins TRBV7-2 to TRBJ1-1, with 8 nucleotides matching TRBD1. The V gene's germline CDR1 is SGHTA and CDR2 FQGNSA. V dropped 5 bases and J dropped 9; count of bases not matched to a gene: 8. The CDR3 spans 13 residues.

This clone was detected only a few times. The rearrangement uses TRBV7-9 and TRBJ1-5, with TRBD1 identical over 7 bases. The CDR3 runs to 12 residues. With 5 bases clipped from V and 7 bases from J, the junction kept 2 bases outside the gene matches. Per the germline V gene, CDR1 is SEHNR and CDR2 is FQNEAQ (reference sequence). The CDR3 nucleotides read TGTGCCAGCAGCCGGGACAGCCAGCCCCAGCATTTT. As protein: CASSRDSQPQHF.

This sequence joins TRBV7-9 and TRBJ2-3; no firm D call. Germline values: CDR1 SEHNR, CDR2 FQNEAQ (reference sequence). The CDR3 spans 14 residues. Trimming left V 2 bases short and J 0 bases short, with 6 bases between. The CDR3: CASSLLESTDTQYF. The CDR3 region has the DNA TGTGCCAGCAGCTTACTAGAGAGCACAGATACGCAGTATTTT.

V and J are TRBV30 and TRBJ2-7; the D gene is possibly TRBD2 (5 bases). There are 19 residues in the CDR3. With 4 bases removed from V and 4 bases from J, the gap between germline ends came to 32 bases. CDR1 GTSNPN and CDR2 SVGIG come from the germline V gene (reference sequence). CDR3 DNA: TGTGCCTGGACTGGAGGCACCATAGACGGCACCCAAACCGGGTACGAGCAGTACTTC. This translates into CAWTGGTIDGTQTGYEQYF.

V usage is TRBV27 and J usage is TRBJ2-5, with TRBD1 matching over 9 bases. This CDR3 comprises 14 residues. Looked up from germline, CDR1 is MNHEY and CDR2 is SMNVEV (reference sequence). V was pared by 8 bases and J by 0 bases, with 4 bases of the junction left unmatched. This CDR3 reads CASRDRAYQETQYF. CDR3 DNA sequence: TGTGCCAGCCGGGACAGGGCCTACCAAGAGACCCAGTACTTC.

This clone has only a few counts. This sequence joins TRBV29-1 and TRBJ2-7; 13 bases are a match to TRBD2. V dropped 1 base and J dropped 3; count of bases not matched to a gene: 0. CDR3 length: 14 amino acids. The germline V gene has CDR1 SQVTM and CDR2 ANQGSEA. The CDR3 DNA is TGCAGCGTTGAAGGACTAGCGGGAGGCTACGAGCAGTACTTC. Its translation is CSVEGLAGGYEQYF.

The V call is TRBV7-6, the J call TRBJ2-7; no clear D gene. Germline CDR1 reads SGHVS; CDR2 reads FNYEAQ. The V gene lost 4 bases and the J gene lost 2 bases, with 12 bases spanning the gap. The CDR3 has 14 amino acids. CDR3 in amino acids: CASSSHPSTYEQYF. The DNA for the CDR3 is TGTGCCAGCAGCTCCCATCCTTCGACCTACGAGCAGTACTTC. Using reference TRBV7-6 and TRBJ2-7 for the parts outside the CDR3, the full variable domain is GAGVSQSPRYKVTKRGQDVALRCDPISGHVSLYWYRQALGQGPEFLTYFNYEAQQDKSGLPNDRFSAERPEGSISTLTIQRTEQRDSAMYRCASSSHPSTYEQYFGPGTRLTVT.

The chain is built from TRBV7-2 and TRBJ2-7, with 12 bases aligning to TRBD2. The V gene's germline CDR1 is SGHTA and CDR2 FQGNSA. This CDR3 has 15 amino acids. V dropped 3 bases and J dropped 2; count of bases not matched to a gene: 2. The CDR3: CASSFGLAGTYEQYF. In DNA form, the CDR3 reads TGTGCCAGCAGCTTTGGACTAGCGGGAACCTACGAGCAGTACTTC.

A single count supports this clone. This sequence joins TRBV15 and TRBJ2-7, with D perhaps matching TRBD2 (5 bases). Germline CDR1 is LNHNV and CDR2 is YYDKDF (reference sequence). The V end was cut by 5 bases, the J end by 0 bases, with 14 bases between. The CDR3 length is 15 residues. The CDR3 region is CATSAGRTDSYEQYF. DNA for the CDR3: TGTGCCACCAGCGCGGGTCGGACGGACTCCTACGAGCAGTACTTC.